These 11 T cell receptor beta chains share one sample of origin, sequenced in a study of T cells in tuberculosis. Sequenced by immunoSEQ multiplex PCR; TCRdb stores in-frame clones only, minus some. The data show roughly 33,000 clones, with roughly 90% seen just once and roughly 2% held by the top ten. The specimen was PBMCs. The receptors stem from a donor aged 10 to 29 with latent tuberculosis or without tuberculosis infection.

CDR3 in DNA: TGCGCCAGCAGTCAACCCAGTGGAGACTCCTACGAGCAGTACTTC. Amino acids: CASSQPSGDSYEQYF. The V and J genes are TRBV23-1 and TRBJ2-7, with D uncertain. TRBV23-1 is assigned to the ORF class and has an uncertain function. Trimming removed 2 bases from V and 0 bases from J, with 11 bases in between. This CDR3 is 15 amino acids long.

The chain combines TRBV27 with TRBJ2-7; 7 nucleotides line up with TRBD1. The CDR3 has 12 residues. The trim removed 5 bases at V and 5 bases at J, leaving 3 bases unmatched. The germline V gene encodes CDR1 MNHEY and CDR2 SMNVEV (reference sequence). The CDR3 nucleotides are TGTGCCAGCAGTCCGACAGGGAACGAGCAGTACTTC. Translated, it gives CASSPTGNEQYF.

J is TRBJ2-5 and V is TRBV15, with 8 bases matching TRBD1. The J call may not be correct, given that the DNA end is closer to TRBJ2-7. The CDR3 runs to 14 residues. The germline V gene has CDR1 LNHNV and CDR2 YYDKDF (reference sequence). CDR3 sequence (DNA): TGTGCCACCAGCAGAGGGGACAGGTCCTACGAGCAGTACTTC. Its translation: CATSRGDRSYEQYF.

The rearrangement joins TRBV2 to TRBJ2-5; possible D gene TRBD2, 6 bases. The V end lost 7 bases, the J end lost 5 bases, and 14 bases lay between the germline ends. This CDR3 has 13 residues. CDR1 is SNHLY and CDR2 is FYNNEI in the germline V gene. The CDR3 loop reads CASTGDSRETQYF. The CDR3 nucleotides are TGTGCCAGCACCGGGGACTCCCGGGAGACCCAGTACTTC. The whole variable domain, filled in from reference TRBV2 and TRBJ2-5, reads EPEVTQTPSHQVTQMGQEVILRCVPISNHLYFYWYRQILGQKVEFLVSFYNNEISEKSEIFDDQFSVERPDGSNFTLKIRSTKLEDSAMYFCASTGDSRETQYFGPGTRLLVL.

The V call is TRBV27, the J call TRBJ2-2; D unclear. Germline-derived CDR1 and CDR2 are MNHEY and SMNVEV (reference sequence). The CDR3 is 13 amino acids. V lost 8 bases to trimming and J lost 4 bases, with 11 bases between them. CDR3: CASAPFFTGELFF. In DNA form, the CDR3 reads TGTGCCAGCGCGCCGTTCTTCACCGGGGAGCTGTTTTTT.

The chain links TRBV30 to TRBJ1-1, with unresolved D. The CDR3 length is 12 residues. V lost 8 bases, J lost 1 base, and 11 bases lay in between. Germline V lookup: CDR1 GTSNPN, CDR2 SVGIG (reference sequence). CDR3 nucleotides: TGTGCCGTTAAACTTACGAACACTGAAGCTTTCTTT. As protein: CAVKLTNTEAFF. The full variable domain, in which reference TRBV30 and TRBJ1-1 provide the parts outside the CDR3, is SQTIHQWPATLVQPVGSPLSLECTVEGTSNPNLYWYRQAAGRGLQLLFYSVGIGQISSEVPQNLSASRPQDRQFILSSKKLLLSDSGFYLCAVKLTNTEAFFGQGTRLTVV.

The chain links TRBV2 to TRBJ2-5; D gene uncertain. The germline CDR1 and CDR2 sequences are SNHLY and FYNNEI. The CDR3 covers 14 residues. V was cut by 1 base and J by 5 bases, with 11 bases left in between. As DNA, the CDR3 is TGTGCCAGCAGTGAAGTTCTGGGCTGGGAGACCCAGTACTTC. Translation gives CASSEVLGWETQYF.

The CDR3 protein is CASSPRAGGPIGTQYF. The DNA of the CDR3 is TGTGCCAGCAGCCCGCGAGCGGGGGGGCCAATCGGGACCCAGTACTTC. The chain has TRBV28 and TRBJ2-5, with 10 bases identical to TRBD2. This CDR3 region has 16 residues. V shed 6 bases, J shed 7 bases, and the junction held 14 bases outside the gene matches. CDR1 and CDR2 from the germline V gene are MDHEN and SYDVKM.

The V and J genes are TRBV19 and TRBJ2-7; D perhaps matches TRBD2 (5 bases). This CDR3 has 13 amino acids. CDR1 is LNHDA and CDR2 is SQIVND in the germline V gene (reference sequence). V was trimmed by 5 bases and J by 7 bases, leaving 15 bases between them. Here the CDR3 reads CASSWTPQDEQYF. Here the CDR3 DNA reads TGTGCCAGTAGTTGGACTCCCCAGGATGAGCAGTACTTC.

The rearrangement links TRBV19 to TRBJ2-1, with 12 bases fitting TRBD2. The CDR3 is 14 residues long. Trimming cost V 8 bases and J 8 bases; bases outside gene matches: 7. Germline CDR1 LNHDA, CDR2 SQIVND (reference sequence). CDR3 protein: CASSTSGSFDEQFF. As DNA, the CDR3 is TGTGCCAGTTCGACTAGCGGGAGTTTCGATGAGCAGTTCTTC.

The chain uses TRBV7-9 and TRBJ2-7; D not certain. Germline CDR1 and CDR2: SEHNR and FQNEAQ (reference sequence). The CDR3 is 17 residues long. Trimming removed 3 bases at V and 0 bases at J, with 18 bases between. The CDR3 sequence is CASSFGRIGGPSYEQYF. CDR3 sequence (DNA): TGTGCCAGCAGCTTTGGTCGGATTGGCGGTCCCTCCTACGAGCAGTACTTC.